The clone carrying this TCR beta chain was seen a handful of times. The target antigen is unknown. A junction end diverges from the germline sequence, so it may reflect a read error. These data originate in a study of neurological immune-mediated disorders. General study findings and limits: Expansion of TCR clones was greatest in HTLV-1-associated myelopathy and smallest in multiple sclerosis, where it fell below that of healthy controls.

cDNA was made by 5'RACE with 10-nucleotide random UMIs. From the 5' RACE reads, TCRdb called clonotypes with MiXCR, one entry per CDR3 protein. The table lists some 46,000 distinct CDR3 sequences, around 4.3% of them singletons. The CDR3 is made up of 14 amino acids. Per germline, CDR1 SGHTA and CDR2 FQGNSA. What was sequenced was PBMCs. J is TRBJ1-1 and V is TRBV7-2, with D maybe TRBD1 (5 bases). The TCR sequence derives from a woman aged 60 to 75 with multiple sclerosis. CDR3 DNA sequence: TGTGTCAGCAGCTTCGGGGACGGGTACACTGAAGCTTTCTTT. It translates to CVSSFGDGYTEAFF.